These 18 T cell receptor beta chains were sequenced from one sample in a study of cytomegalovirus exposure and HLA in healthy donors listed by TCRdb under 2017. Receptors were amplified or captured by the immunoSEQ multiplex PCR assay. A mixture of 60 forward primers for TCR Vbeta segments and 13 reverse primers for TCR Jbeta segments was used in the multiplex PCR. The immuneACCESS repertoire file appears here via TCRdb, limited to in-frame rearrangements. These files lack a portion of the clones; in checked studies, under half of the deficit traces to unresolved V genes, and the cause of the others is not known. A total of around 150,000 clones appear in this sample, about 81% of them only once. More than 0.9% of the sample is taken by the ten largest. The sample taken for sequencing was PBMCs. The source of these receptors is a girl aged 2-9 years in good health and CMV-seropositive.

The chain carries TRBV4-2 and TRBJ1-2; the match to TRBD1 covers 11 bases. This CDR3 is built from 15 residues. The germline CDR1 and CDR2 sequences are LGHNA and YNFKEQ. Unmatched junction bases numbered 5, after V lost 0 bases and J lost 8 bases. As DNA, the CDR3 is TGTGCCAGCAGCCAAGAGTCGGGACAGGGGGACGGCTACACCTTC. Its translation is CASSQESGQGDGYTF.

This clone was counted a few times. The chain recombines TRBV6-4 with TRBJ2-1; 8 positions match TRBD2. The J segment lost 8 bases and the V segment lost 3 bases, leaving 9 bases of the junction unmatched. CDR1 and CDR2 (germline): MRHNA, SNTAGT. The length of the CDR3 is 15 residues. The chain's CDR3 is CASSEGAGRADEQFF. The CDR3 DNA follows: TGTGCCAGCAGTGAAGGGGCCGGGAGGGCCGATGAGCAGTTCTTC.

The chain has TRBV6-1 and TRBJ2-2; 13 positions agree with TRBD2. Germline CDR1 and CDR2: MNHNS and SASEGT. The CDR3 runs to 15 residues. V trimming: 7 bases; J trimming: 6 bases; junction bases outside the gene matches: 5. The chain's CDR3 is CASKELAGGAGELFF. CDR3 in DNA: TGTGCCAGCAAGGAACTAGCGGGAGGGGCCGGGGAGCTGTTTTTT.

J is TRBJ1-2 and V is TRBV5-4, with TRBD1 matching over 12 bases. Per the germline V gene, CDR1 is SGHNT and CDR2 is YYREEE (reference sequence). The V and J ends lost 2 bases and 4 bases, in that order; junction bases with no gene match: 3. This CDR3 is built from 15 residues. The CDR3 coding sequence is TGTGCCAGCAGCTTCGGGACAGGGGGCGGCTATGGCTACACCTTC. It codes for CASSFGTGGGYGYTF.

This clone appeared a single time. This chain uses TRBV29-1 with TRBJ2-7; 9 nucleotides agree with TRBD1. The germline V gene encodes CDR1 SQVTM and CDR2 ANQGSEA. The V gene end was trimmed by 5 bases and the J gene end by 7 bases; junction bases not matched to a gene: 12. The CDR3 is 14 residues long. This CDR3 is CSVKDRDRAFEQYF. In DNA, the CDR3 is TGCAGCGTTAAGGATCGGGACAGGGCCTTTGAGCAGTACTTC.

V gene TRBV5-6 combines with J gene TRBJ1-2, with 7 bases aligning to TRBD1. The junction had 10 bases not matched to a gene; V was cut back by 7 bases and J by 1 base. From germline, CDR1 is SGHDT and CDR2 YYEEEE. The CDR3 contains 15 residues. The CDR3: CASGGTEVNNYGYTF. The CDR3 bases are TGTGCCAGCGGAGGGACAGAAGTTAATAACTATGGCTACACCTTC.

The rearrangement joins TRBV28 to TRBJ2-2, with TRBD2 matching 10 bases. CDR3 size: 18 residues. CDR1 MDHEN and CDR2 SYDVKM come from the germline V gene. Germline trimming cut 10 bases from V and 2 bases from J; bases unmatched to any gene: 16. The CDR3 reads CATAQYGSGRTNTGELFF. The DNA of the CDR3 is TGTGCCACGGCCCAATATGGTAGCGGGAGGACTAACACCGGGGAGCTGTTTTTT. The variable domain in full, with the rest retrieved from reference TRBV28 and TRBJ2-2, is DVKVTQSSRYLVKRTGEKVFLECVQDMDHENMFWYRQDPGLGLRLIYFSYDVKMKEKGDIPEGYSVSREKKERFSLILESASTNQTSMYLCATAQYGSGRTNTGELFFGEGSRLTVL.

The chain recombines TRBV14 with TRBJ1-1; D might be TRBD1 (5 bases). V was trimmed by 5 bases and J by 12 bases, leaving 13 bases between them. Germline V gene data show CDR1 as SGHDN and CDR2 as FVKESK. The CDR3 loop spans 11 amino acids. The CDR3 region is CASSGGGGTFF. DNA for the CDR3: TGTGCCAGCAGCGGGGGTGGAGGGACTTTCTTT. The variable domain in full, with the rest retrieved from reference TRBV14 and TRBJ1-1, is EAGVTQFPSHSVIEKGQTVTLRCDPISGHDNLYWYRRVMGKEIKFLLHFVKESKQDESGMPNNRFLAERTGGTYSTLKVQPAELEDSGVYFCASSGGGGTFFGQGTRLTVV.

This chain connects TRBV4-1 to TRBJ2-7; 7 nucleotides match TRBD2. Germline assignment: CDR1 MGHRA and CDR2 YSYEKL. The CDR3 length is 16 residues. J gave up 4 bases and V 0 bases, and 9 bases lay outside the gene matches. The DNA for the CDR3 is TGCGCCAGCAGCCAAGAATTTGCGGGAGTGAGTTACGAGCAGTACTTC. Translated, it gives CASSQEFAGVSYEQYF.

The chain has TRBV5-4 and TRBJ2-5; TRBD2 agrees at 8 bases. The V and J ends lost 0 bases and 1 base, in that order; junction bases with no gene match: 2. Germline values: CDR1 SGHNT, CDR2 YYREEE (reference sequence). The CDR3 loop spans 15 amino acids. The chain's CDR3 is CASSLAGGGQETQYF. CDR3 DNA: TGTGCCAGCAGCTTGGCCGGGGGGGGCCAAGAGACCCAGTACTTC.

V gene TRBV2 combines with J gene TRBJ2-5; D is possibly TRBD2 (5 bases). Germline V gene lookup returns CDR1 SNHLY and CDR2 FYNNEI. The CDR3 is 14 residues long. V was trimmed by 3 bases and J by 0 bases, leaving 8 bases between them. The CDR3: CASSERAYQETQYF. CDR3 DNA: TGTGCCAGCAGTGAGAGGGCGTACCAAGAGACCCAGTACTTC.

The chain has TRBV4-2 and TRBJ1-3; TRBD1 matches at 9 bases. With 4 bases clipped from V and 0 bases from J, the junction kept 13 bases outside the gene matches. This CDR3 region has 19 residues. Germline V gene sequence: CDR1 LGHNA, CDR2 YNFKEQ. The CDR3: CASSLRDREMSSSGNTIYF. Written as DNA, the CDR3 is TGTGCCAGCAGCCTTCGGGACAGGGAGATGTCGAGCTCTGGAAACACCATATATTTT.

The CDR3: CSAGRENIQYF. The CDR3 coding sequence is TGCAGTGCGGGCAGGGAAAACATTCAGTACTTC. The V and J genes are TRBV20-1 and TRBJ2-4, with a weak D call TRBD1 (5 bases). The CDR3 contains 11 residues. V was clipped by 6 bases and J by 5 bases, with 8 bases between them. Germline assignment: CDR1 DFQATT and CDR2 SNEGSKA (reference sequence).

The CDR3: CAWSDPRYRGSGNTIYF. CDR3 in DNA: TGTGCCTGGAGTGACCCACGTTACAGGGGGTCAGGAAACACCATATATTTT. The chain links TRBV30 to TRBJ1-3; 8 nucleotides line up with TRBD1. Germline CDR1 GTSNPN, CDR2 SVGIG (reference sequence). The ends lost 1 base at V and 4 bases at J; junction bases unmatched: 12. The CDR3 has 17 residues.

This clone came up a few times. The V call is TRBV30, the J call TRBJ1-5; weak D call: TRBD1 (6 bases). Germline CDR1 GTSNPN, CDR2 SVGIG (reference sequence). V was trimmed by 3 bases and J by 10 bases, leaving 19 bases between them. The CDR3 is 14 amino acids. The CDR3 sequence: CAWRREGGISPQHF. The CDR3 DNA is TGTGCCTGGAGACGGGAGGGGGGGATCAGCCCCCAGCATTTT.

This clone was seen just once. The J gene is TRBJ2-1, the V gene TRBV28, with TRBD2 identical over 10 bases. The CDR3 is made up of 14 amino acids. Germline assignment: CDR1 MDHEN and CDR2 SYDVKM. The trim removed 6 bases at V and 9 bases at J, leaving 8 bases unmatched. The CDR3 bases are TGTGCCAGCAGCCTGACTAGCGGGTTAGCTGAGCAGTTCTTC. Protein: CASSLTSGLAEQFF.

This rearrangement joins TRBV30 to TRBJ1-5; TRBD1 agrees at 9 bases. The junction had 3 bases not matched to a gene; V was cut back by 4 bases and J by 5 bases. Looked up from germline, CDR1 is GTSNPN and CDR2 is SVGIG (reference sequence). The CDR3 runs 13 residues. Here the CDR3 DNA reads TGTGCCTGGAACCGGGACAGGGATCAGCCCCAGCATTTT. It is translated as CAWNRDRDQPQHF.

The chain combines TRBV2 with TRBJ2-3; possibly TRBD1 for D (5 bases). Trimming cost V 10 bases and J 5 bases, with 13 bases left between them. The CDR3 totals 12 residues. The germline V gene encodes CDR1 SNHLY and CDR2 FYNNEI. The CDR3, as DNA: TGTGCCAACCCGACAGCTGGAGATACGCAGTATTTT. Its protein product is CANPTAGDTQYF.